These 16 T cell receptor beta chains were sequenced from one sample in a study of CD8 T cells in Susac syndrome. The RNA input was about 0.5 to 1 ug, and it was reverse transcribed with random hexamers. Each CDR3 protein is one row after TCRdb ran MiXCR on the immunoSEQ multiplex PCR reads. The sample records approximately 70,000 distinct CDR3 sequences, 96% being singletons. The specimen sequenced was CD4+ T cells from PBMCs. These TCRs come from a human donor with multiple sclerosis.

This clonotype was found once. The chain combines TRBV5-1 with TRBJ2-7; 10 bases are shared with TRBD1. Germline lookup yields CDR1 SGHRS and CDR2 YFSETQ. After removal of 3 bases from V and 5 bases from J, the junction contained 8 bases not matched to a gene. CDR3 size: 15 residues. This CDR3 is CASSSLGQGNNEQYF. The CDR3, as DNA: TGCGCCAGCAGCTCCCTGGGACAGGGGAACAACGAGCAGTACTTC.

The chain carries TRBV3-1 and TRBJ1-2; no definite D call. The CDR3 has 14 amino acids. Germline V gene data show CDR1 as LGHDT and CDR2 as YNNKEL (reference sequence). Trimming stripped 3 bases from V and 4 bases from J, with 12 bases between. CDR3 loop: CASSQNSAVYGYTF. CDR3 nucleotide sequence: TGTGCCAGCAGCCAGAATTCGGCAGTCTATGGCTACACCTTC.

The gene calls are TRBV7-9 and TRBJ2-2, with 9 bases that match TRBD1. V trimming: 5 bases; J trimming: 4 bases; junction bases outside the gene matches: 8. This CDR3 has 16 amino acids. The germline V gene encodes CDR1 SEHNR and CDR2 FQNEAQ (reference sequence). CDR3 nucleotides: TGTGCCAGCAGCGTAACACAGGGGGCGGTCACCGGGGAGCTGTTTTTT. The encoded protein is CASSVTQGAVTGELFF.

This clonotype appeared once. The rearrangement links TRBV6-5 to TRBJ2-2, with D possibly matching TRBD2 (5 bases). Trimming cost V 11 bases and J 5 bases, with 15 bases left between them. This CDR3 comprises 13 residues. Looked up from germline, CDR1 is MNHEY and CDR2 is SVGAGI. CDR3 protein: CAPSRGSTGELFF. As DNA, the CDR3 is TGTGCCCCCTCACGGGGATCTACCGGGGAGCTGTTTTTT.

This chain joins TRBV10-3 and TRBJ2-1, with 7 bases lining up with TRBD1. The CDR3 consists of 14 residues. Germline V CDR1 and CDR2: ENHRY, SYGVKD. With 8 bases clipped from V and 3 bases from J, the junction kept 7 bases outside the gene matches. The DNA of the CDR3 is TGTGCCATCGCCGGGACAGCGGTCTACAATGAGCAGTTCTTC. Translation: CAIAGTAVYNEQFF.

The CDR3 coding sequence is TGCGCCAGCGGGGATGGCATCTTAACGAACACCGGGGAGCTGTTTTTT. Its translation is CASGDGILTNTGELFF. The chain uses TRBV4-1 and TRBJ2-2; D gene unclear. Germline CDR1 and CDR2: MGHRA and YSYEKL. Trimming took 8 bases from V and 0 from J, leaving 16 bases between them. The CDR3 has 16 amino acids.

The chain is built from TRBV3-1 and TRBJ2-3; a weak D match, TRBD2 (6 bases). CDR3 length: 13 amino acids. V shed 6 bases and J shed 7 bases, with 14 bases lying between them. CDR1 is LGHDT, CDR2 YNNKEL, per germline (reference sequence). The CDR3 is CASSYIAGNTQYF. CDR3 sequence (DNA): TGTGCCAGCAGTTACATTGCGGGGAATACGCAGTATTTT.

This chain's CDR3 is CSARAGGKDAFF. In nucleotides, the CDR3 is TGCAGTGCTAGAGCCGGGGGAAAGGATGCTTTCTTT. The J gene is TRBJ1-1, the V gene TRBV20-1, with a weak D call TRBD1 (5 bases). This CDR3 comprises 12 residues. Trimming left V 1 base short and J 11 bases short, with 14 bases between. The germline CDR1 and CDR2 sequences are DFQATT and SNEGSKA (reference sequence).

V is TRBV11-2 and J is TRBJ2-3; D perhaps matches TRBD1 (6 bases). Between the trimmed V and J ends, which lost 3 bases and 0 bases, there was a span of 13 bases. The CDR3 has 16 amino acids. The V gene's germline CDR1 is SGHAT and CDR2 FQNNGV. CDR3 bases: TGTGCCAGCAGCTTGGGTACAGGGTTTAGCACAGATACGCAGTATTTT. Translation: CASSLGTGFSTDTQYF.

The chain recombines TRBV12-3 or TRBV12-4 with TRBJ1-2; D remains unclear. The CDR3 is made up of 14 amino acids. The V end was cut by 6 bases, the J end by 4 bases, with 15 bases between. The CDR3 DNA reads TGTGCCAGCAGGTATGGCATCCGGAGCTATGGCTACACCTTC. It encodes CASRYGIRSYGYTF.

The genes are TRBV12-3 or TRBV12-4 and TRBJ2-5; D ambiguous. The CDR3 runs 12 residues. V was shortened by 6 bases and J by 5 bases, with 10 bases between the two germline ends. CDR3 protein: CASSRAGETQYF. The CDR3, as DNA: TGTGCCAGCAGCCGGGCTGGCGAGACCCAGTACTTC.

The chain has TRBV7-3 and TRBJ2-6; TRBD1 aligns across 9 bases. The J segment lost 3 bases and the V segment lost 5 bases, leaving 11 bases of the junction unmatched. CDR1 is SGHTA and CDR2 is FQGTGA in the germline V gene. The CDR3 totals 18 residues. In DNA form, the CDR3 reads TGTGCCAGCAGCCCCGGGAGGACAGGGGCGCGTGGGGCCAACGTCCTGACTTTC. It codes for CASSPGRTGARGANVLTF.

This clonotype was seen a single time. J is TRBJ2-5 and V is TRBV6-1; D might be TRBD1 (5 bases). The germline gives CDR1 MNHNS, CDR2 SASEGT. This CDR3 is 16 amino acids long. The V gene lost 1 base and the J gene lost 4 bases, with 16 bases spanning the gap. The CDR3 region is CASSEGTQALVETQYF. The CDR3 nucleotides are TGTGCCAGCAGTGAAGGGACACAGGCCCTAGTAGAGACCCAGTACTTC.

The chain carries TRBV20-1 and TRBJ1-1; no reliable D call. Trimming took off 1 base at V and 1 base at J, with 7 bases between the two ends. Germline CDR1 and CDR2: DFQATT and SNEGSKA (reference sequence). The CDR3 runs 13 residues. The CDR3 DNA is TGCAGTGCTAGAGTTGTTGGGAACACTGAAGCTTTCTTT. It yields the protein CSARVVGNTEAFF.

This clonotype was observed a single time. The CDR3 region has the DNA TGTGCCAGCACTTCAGGGGGGGTTTCGCCCCAGCATTTT. Its translation: CASTSGGVSPQHF. The gene calls are TRBV12-3 or TRBV12-4 and TRBJ1-5; the match to TRBD1 covers 7 bases. V was clipped by 7 bases and J by 9 bases; unmatched bases: 9. The length of the CDR3 is 13 residues.

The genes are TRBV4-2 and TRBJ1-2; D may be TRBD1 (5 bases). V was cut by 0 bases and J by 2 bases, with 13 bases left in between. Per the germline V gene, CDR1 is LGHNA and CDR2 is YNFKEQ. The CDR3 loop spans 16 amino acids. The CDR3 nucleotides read TGTGCCAGCAGCCAAGATCTTTACGACAGCAACTATGGCTACACCTTC. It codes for CASSQDLYDSNYGYTF.